Listed below are T cell receptor beta chains from one sample, sequenced in a study of cytotoxic CD8 clonotypes in ibrutinib-treated CLL. Data came from immunoSEQ multiplex PCR; TCRdb stores just in-frame clones and leaves some out. The data hold approximately 45,000 clones, with almost 70% observed a single time. The specimen was PBMCs, collected after 12 months of ibrutinib treatment. These receptors came from a human donor with chronic lymphocytic leukemia. Each CDR3 is given without its conserved first and last residue. A D gene is named only where the DNA matches it firmly.

TRBD1,TRBV9,12,TRBJ2-2,ASSGTGDTGELF
.,TRBV29-1,9,TRBJ2-7,SGRNTYEQY
.,TRBV18,13,TRBJ2-1,ASSPPTTGDNEQF
.,TRBV5-4,11,TRBJ2-5,ASSSWTEETQY
.,TRBV7-8,15,TRBJ2-5,ASSPLRRVAKKETQY
TRBD1,TRBV29-1,12,TRBJ1-2,SVEAKDRVYGYT
.,TRBV11-2,16,TRBJ2-2,ASSRIPPMRENTGELF
.,TRBV5-6,12,TRBJ1-1,ASSLERVRTEAF
TRBD1,TRBV28,15,TRBJ1-2,ASSSPGTGFGRNGYT
.,TRBV5-5,12,TRBJ1-1,ASSSQRGSTEAF
.,TRBV5-5,12,TRBJ2-7,ASSWRTVRDEQY
.,TRBV28,15,TRBJ2-6,ASSTPGGGFGANVLT
TRBD2,TRBV4-1,17,TRBJ2-1,ASSRVKGQGTSGSNEQF
.,TRBV10-3,11,TRBJ2-7,AINEGASYEQY
.,TRBV28,13,TRBJ2-7,ASSSTSVGPYEQY
TRBD1,TRBV25-1,12,TRBJ2-3,ASTKDRAADTQY
.,TRBV5-1,10,TRBJ2-5,ASRSDQGSQY
TRBD2,TRBV9,14,TRBJ2-1,ASSDLAGGSYNEQF
.,TRBV6-4,11,TRBJ2-7,ASSDSDLCEQY
TRBD2,TRBV6-5,12,TRBJ2-1,ASSTSGRNNEQF
.,TRBV11-3,18,TRBJ1-5,ASSLDGLSWGAVCNQPQH
TRBD2,TRBV7-7,11,TRBJ2-1,ASSLASGGEQF
.,TRBV30,12,TRBJ1-5,AWSHRDSNQPQH
.,TRBV14,16,TRBJ1-2,ASSQGETGPSSNYGYT
.,TRBV11-3,10,TRBJ2-1,ASSSLDNEQF
.,TRBV11-2,12,TRBJ2-7,ASSLAGGGYEQY
.,TRBV10-2,18,TRBJ2-1,ASTSGGRRSRGYSYNEQF
.,TRBV27,13,TRBJ1-5,ASSLQGPLNQPQH
TRBD1,TRBV28,13,TRBJ2-7,ASSQLQGVTYEQY
.,TRBV20-1,9,TRBJ2-4,SANLENIQY
.,TRBV7-2,11,TRBJ1-3,ASSLASGNTIY
.,TRBV27,10,TRBJ2-7,ASSRSPWEQY
TRBD2,TRBV7-2,13,TRBJ2-7,ASSLVTSGRDEQY
.,TRBV7-9,15,TRBJ2-1,ASSLSPRGFKGGEQF
TRBD2,TRBV19,13,TRBJ2-7,ASSPASGSPDEQY
.,TRBV6-1,14,TRBJ2-2,ASSEVPPDLPGELF
TRBD1,TRBV27,14,TRBJ1-2,ASSPVGQGTNYGYT
.,TRBV10-3,12,TRBJ2-7,AISVEDTSYEQY
.,TRBV6-5,11,TRBJ2-5,ASQTRPWETQY
TRBD1,TRBV19,13,TRBJ2-7,ASSVNRGSSYEQY
TRBD2,TRBV7-9,15,TRBJ2-3,ASSSHKAAGITDTQY
.,TRBV19,14,TRBJ1-5,ASRNSGTYSNQPQH
.,TRBV5-1,12,TRBJ2-1,ASRAGILVHEQF
.,TRBV28,14,TRBJ2-2,ASSLGGAGGTGELF
.,TRBV2,12,TRBJ1-1,ASSERDGNTEAF
TRBD2,TRBV6-1,13,TRBJ2-7,ASSPWTSGRNEQY
.,TRBV5-1,13,TRBJ1-1,ASSLWDALNTEAF
TRBD1,TRBV28,13,TRBJ2-1,ASRSGTGEVNEQF
.,TRBV7-8,11,TRBJ2-7,ASSLAQSYEQY
.,TRBV6-1,14,TRBJ2-1,ASSGRGASSYNEQF
TRBD2,TRBV19,13,TRBJ2-2,ASSIEAGGTGELF
.,TRBV6-6,14,TRBJ1-3,ASGVSRRFSGNTIY
.,TRBV11-2,11,TRBJ2-5,ASSPGGERTQY
.,TRBV30,10,TRBJ1-2,AWSVRGDGYT
.,TRBV6-4,14,TRBJ2-3,ASSGKGGGRADTQY